The entry below describes one T cell receptor (beta chain). This sample was included in a study of blood T cell repertoires in COVID-19. Clones were sequenced by immunoSEQ multiplex PCR, and TCRdb holds only the in-frame ones, with some missing. The sample records 200,000 or so clones, about 91% being singletons. This CDR3 has 17 residues. Per the germline V gene, CDR1 is SEHNR and CDR2 is FQNEAQ (reference sequence). V was trimmed by 3 bases and J by 6 bases, leaving 23 bases between them. The chain couples TRBV7-9 to TRBJ1-2; D is possibly TRBD1 (5 bases). This clonotype was sampled from a woman aged 40 to 50 with acute COVID-19. Sequencing input: PBMCs or T cells enriched from blood (not recorded which). CDR3 in DNA: TGTGCCAGCAGCTTTCCGTCGACAGTGGGAAGTGGGGATGGCTACACCTTC. Protein product: CASSFPSTVGSGDGYTF.